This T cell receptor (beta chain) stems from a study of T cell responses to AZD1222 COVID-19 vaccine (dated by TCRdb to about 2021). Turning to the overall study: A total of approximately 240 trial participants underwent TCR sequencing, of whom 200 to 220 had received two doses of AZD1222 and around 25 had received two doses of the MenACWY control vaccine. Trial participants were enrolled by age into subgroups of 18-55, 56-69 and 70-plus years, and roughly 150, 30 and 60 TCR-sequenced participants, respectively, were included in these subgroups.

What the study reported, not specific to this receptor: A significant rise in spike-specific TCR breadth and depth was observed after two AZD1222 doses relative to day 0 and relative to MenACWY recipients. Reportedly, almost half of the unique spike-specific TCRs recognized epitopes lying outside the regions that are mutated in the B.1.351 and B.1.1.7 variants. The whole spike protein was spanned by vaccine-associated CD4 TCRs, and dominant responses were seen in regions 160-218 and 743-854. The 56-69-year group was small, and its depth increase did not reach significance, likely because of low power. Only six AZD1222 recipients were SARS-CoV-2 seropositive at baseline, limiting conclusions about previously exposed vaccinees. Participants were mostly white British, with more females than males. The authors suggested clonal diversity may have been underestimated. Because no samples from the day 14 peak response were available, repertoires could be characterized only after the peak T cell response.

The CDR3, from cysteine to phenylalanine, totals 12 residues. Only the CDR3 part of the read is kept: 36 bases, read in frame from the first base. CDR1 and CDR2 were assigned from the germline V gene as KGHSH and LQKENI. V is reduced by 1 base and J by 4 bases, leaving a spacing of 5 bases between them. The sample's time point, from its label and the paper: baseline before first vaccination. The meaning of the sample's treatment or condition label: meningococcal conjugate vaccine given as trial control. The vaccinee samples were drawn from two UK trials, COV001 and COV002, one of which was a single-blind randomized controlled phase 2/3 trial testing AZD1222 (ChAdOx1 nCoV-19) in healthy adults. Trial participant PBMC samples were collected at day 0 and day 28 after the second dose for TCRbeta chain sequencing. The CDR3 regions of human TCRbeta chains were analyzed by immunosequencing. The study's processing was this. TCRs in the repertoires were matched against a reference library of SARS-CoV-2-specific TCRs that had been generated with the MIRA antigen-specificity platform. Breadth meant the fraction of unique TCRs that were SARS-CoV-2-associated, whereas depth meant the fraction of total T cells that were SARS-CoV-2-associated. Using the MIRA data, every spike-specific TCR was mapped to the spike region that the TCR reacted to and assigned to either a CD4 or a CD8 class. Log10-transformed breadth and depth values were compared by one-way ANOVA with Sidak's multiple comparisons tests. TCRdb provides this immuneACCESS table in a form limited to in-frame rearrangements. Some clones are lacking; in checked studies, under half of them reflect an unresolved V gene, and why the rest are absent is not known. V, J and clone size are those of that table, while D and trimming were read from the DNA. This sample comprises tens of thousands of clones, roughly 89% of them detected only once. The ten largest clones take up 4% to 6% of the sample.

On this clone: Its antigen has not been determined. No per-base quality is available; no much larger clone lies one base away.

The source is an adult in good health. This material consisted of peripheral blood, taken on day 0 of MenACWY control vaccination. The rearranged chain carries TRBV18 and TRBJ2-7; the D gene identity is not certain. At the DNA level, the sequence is TGTGCCAGCTCACCACAGGAGTACGAGCAGTACTTC. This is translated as CASSPQEYEQYF.